A single sample gave rise to the 32 T cell receptor beta chains below, sequenced in a study of blood T cells in healthy people across ages. Sample-barcoded 5' priming and a J-beta primer mix drove a second PCR of roughly 7 to 11 cycles. TCRdb reprocessed the 5' RACE reads with MiXCR, giving one entry per CDR3 protein. Of around 1.5 million distinct CDR3 sequences detected, approximately 60% appear once; the ten largest clones hold over 5.5%. Sequencing used blood. Receptors originate from a man younger than 35 in good health.

This clonotype has more than one count but fewer than ten. V and J are TRBV6-6 and TRBJ1-5; TRBD1 agrees at 7 bases. Germline V CDR1 and CDR2: MNHNY, SVGAGI (reference sequence). This CDR3 region has 15 residues. With 6 bases clipped from V and 0 bases from J, the junction kept 5 bases outside the gene matches. Here the CDR3 DNA reads TGTGCCAGCAGCCCCAGGGGGTATAGCAATCAGCCCCAGCATTTT. Its protein is CASSPRGYSNQPQHF.

V gene TRBV12-3 or TRBV12-4 combines with J gene TRBJ2-2; no clear D gene. This CDR3 contains 12 residues. Trimming cost V 6 bases and J 8 bases, with 10 bases left between them. CDR3 coding DNA: TGTGCCAGCAGAGCAGGACCGGGGGAGCTGTTTTTT. Amino acids: CASRAGPGELFF.

The genes are TRBV20-1 and TRBJ1-6; 9 bases are shared with TRBD1. This CDR3 spans 15 amino acids. V lost 6 bases and J lost 2; bases outside the gene matches: 5. Germline V gene data show CDR1 as DFQATT and CDR2 as SNEGSKA (reference sequence). CDR3 bases: TGCAGTGCCACTACAGGGGGCACCTATAATTCACCCCTCCACTTT. Translating gives CSATTGGTYNSPLHF.

The chain combines TRBV18 with TRBJ2-1; 9 nucleotides line up with TRBD2. In germline, CDR1 is KGHSH, CDR2 LQKENI. V lost 0 bases to trimming and J lost 8 bases; unmatched junction nucleotides: 5. The CDR3 loop spans 15 amino acids. CDR3 protein: CASSPPSGGFYEQFF. CDR3 DNA sequence: TGTGCCAGCTCACCACCCAGCGGGGGGTTCTATGAGCAGTTCTTC.

The V and J genes are TRBV4-1 and TRBJ1-4; 7 positions match TRBD1. The CDR3 is 17 amino acids. The junction had 12 bases not matched to a gene; V was cut back by 0 bases and J by 8 bases. Germline CDR1 and CDR2: MGHRA and YSYEKL. CDR3 sequence (DNA): TGCGCCAGCAGCCAAGACTTTTTTGGACAGGTTATAGAAAAACTGTTTTTT. As protein: CASSQDFFGQVIEKLFF.

The chain combines TRBV27 with TRBJ2-1; D might be TRBD2 (6 bases). The CDR3 length is 12 residues. The germline V gene encodes CDR1 MNHEY and CDR2 SMNVEV (reference sequence). Trimming removed 6 bases at V and 5 bases at J, with 8 bases between. This CDR3 reads CASREGHNEQFF. CDR3 in DNA: TGTGCCAGCAGGGAGGGGCACAATGAGCAGTTCTTC.

The CDR3 nucleotides are TGCAGCGTAACCGGGACAGGAGAAAACATTCAGTACTTC. It encodes CSVTGTGENIQYF. V usage is TRBV29-1 and J usage is TRBJ2-4, with 8 bases identical to TRBD1. Germline V lookup: CDR1 SQVTM, CDR2 ANQGSEA. CDR3 size: 13 residues. The J segment lost 5 bases and the V segment lost 6 bases, leaving 6 bases of the junction unmatched.

The gene calls are TRBV10-3 and TRBJ2-2; TRBD1 is a possible D gene (5 bases). Trimming took off 6 bases at V and 5 bases at J, with 16 bases between the two ends. Germline V gene lookup returns CDR1 ENHRY and CDR2 SYGVKD. The CDR3 extends over 15 amino acids. CDR3 residues: CAISGDRIGTGELFF. CDR3 DNA sequence: TGTGCCATCAGCGGCGACAGAATCGGGACCGGGGAGCTGTTTTTT.

There are a few counts of this clonotype. The V and J genes are TRBV29-1 and TRBJ2-3; D is unresolved. V was trimmed by 4 bases and J by 2 bases, leaving 13 bases between them. Germline V lookup: CDR1 SQVTM, CDR2 ANQGSEA. The CDR3 totals 14 residues. The CDR3 DNA sequence: TGCAGCGTTGCAGGCAGGATATACACAGATACGCAGTATTTT. Encoded protein: CSVAGRIYTDTQYF.

This chain uses TRBV7-9 with TRBJ1-1; D ambiguous. With 3 bases removed from V and 4 bases from J, the gap between germline ends came to 9 bases. Germline values: CDR1 SEHNR, CDR2 FQNEAQ (reference sequence). The CDR3 extends over 13 amino acids. The CDR3 region is CASSFPGITEAFF. CDR3 in DNA: TGTGCCAGCAGCTTCCCCGGGATCACTGAAGCTTTCTTT.

The chain uses TRBV6-6 and TRBJ2-2, with D perhaps matching TRBD1 (5 bases). This CDR3 comprises 13 residues. The V gene's germline CDR1 is MNHNY and CDR2 SVGAGI (reference sequence). V lost 4 bases, J lost 7 bases, and 10 bases lay in between. The CDR3 bases are TGTGCCAGCAGTTTCCAGGGAATCGGGGAGCTGTTTTTT. Amino acid sequence: CASSFQGIGELFF.

The rearrangement links TRBV7-9 to TRBJ2-7; 9 bases are shared with TRBD1. The germline CDR1 and CDR2 sequences are SEHNR and FQNEAQ (reference sequence). The length of the CDR3 is 15 residues. Trimming took 4 bases from V and 2 from J; bases not matched to a gene: 6. The CDR3 DNA reads TGTGCCAGCAGCTGGACAGGGGTTTCCCCCTACGAGCAGTACTTC. Residues: CASSWTGVSPYEQYF. Together with reference TRBV7-9 and TRBJ2-7, the CDR3 gives the full variable domain: DTGVSQNPRHKITKRGQNVTFRCDPISEHNRLYWYRQTLGQGPEFLTYFQNEAQLEKSRLLSDRFSAERPKGSFSTLEIQRTEQGDSAMYLCASSWTGVSPYEQYFGPGTRLTVT.

CDR3 DNA sequence: TGTGCCAGCAGCTACCTCTCAGGGGGCGAAGGGCAGTACTTC. This encodes CASSYLSGGEGQYF. This chain links TRBV7-6 with TRBJ2-5; 8 bases match TRBD1. This CDR3 is 14 amino acids long. J gave up 11 bases and V 4 bases, and 12 bases lay outside the gene matches. Germline CDR1 is SGHVS and CDR2 is FNYEAQ.

In nucleotides, the CDR3 is TGTGCCAGCTCCGGCTGGGATTGGGGGGCTGAGACCCAGTACTTC. Its protein product is CASSGWDWGAETQYF. The V gene is TRBV6-5, the J gene TRBJ2-5; the D call may be TRBD1 or TRBD2 (6 bases each). The CDR3 loop spans 15 amino acids. Trimming pared 8 bases from V and 5 bases from J, leaving 21 bases between. CDR1 MNHEY and CDR2 SVGAGI come from the germline V gene.

This chain links TRBV15 with TRBJ1-1; D is perhaps TRBD1 (5 bases). Trimming left V 0 bases short and J 6 bases short, with 17 bases between. Germline CDR1 reads LNHNV; CDR2 reads YYDKDF (reference sequence). The CDR3 spans 16 residues. For the CDR3, the DNA is TGTGCCACCAGCAGAGATATATGGCGAAGGGACGCTGAAGCTTTCTTT. Its protein is CATSRDIWRRDAEAFF.

The chain carries TRBV3-1 and TRBJ2-5, with a possible D match to TRBD2 (6 bases). The CDR3 sequence is 14 residues long. The ends were cut back, 4 bases at V and 3 bases at J, with 12 bases in the middle. Per germline, CDR1 LGHDT and CDR2 YNNKEL (reference sequence). DNA of the CDR3: TGTGCCAGCAGCCCCATAGCGGTAGAAGAGACCCAGTACTTC. This encodes CASSPIAVEETQYF.

In its sample, this clonotype was seen once. The V call is TRBV27, the J call TRBJ2-7, with TRBD1 matching 8 bases. The trim removed 2 bases at V and 10 bases at J, leaving 13 bases unmatched. From germline, CDR1 is MNHEY and CDR2 SMNVEV (reference sequence). The CDR3 is 15 residues long. CDR3 DNA sequence: TGTGCCAGCAGTTTAGAGGGGACAGGAAGGGGGATTCAGTACTTC. Protein: CASSLEGTGRGIQYF.

This chain connects TRBV9 to TRBJ2-2; D remains unclear. Germline loops: CDR1 SGDLS, CDR2 YYNGEE. CDR3 length: 15 amino acids. With 4 bases removed from V and 1 base from J, the gap between germline ends came to 11 bases. For the CDR3, the DNA is TGTGCCAGCAGCCTTCCTGCGAAGAACACCGGGGAGCTGTTTTTT. Protein product: CASSLPAKNTGELFF.

This clonotype turned up a few times. V usage is TRBV11-2 and J usage is TRBJ2-5; 7 bases align to TRBD1. The CDR3 is 15 amino acids. Losses at the gene ends were 4 bases for V and 2 bases for J; bases not matched to a gene: 7. Germline-derived CDR1 and CDR2 are SGHAT and FQNNGV. The CDR3 here is CASSYGYRGQETQYF. In DNA form, the CDR3 reads TGTGCCAGCAGCTACGGGTACAGGGGACAAGAGACCCAGTACTTC. The full variable domain, in which reference TRBV11-2 and TRBJ2-5 provide the parts outside the CDR3, is EAGVAQSPRYKIIEKRQSVAFWCNPISGHATLYWYQQILGQGPKLLIQFQNNGVVDDSQLPKDRFSAERLKGVDSTLKIQPAKLEDSAVYLCASSYGYRGQETQYFGPGTRLLVL.

The chain employs TRBV4-1 and TRBJ2-5, with a weak D call TRBD1 (5 bases). The ends were cut back, 1 base at V and 2 bases at J, with 17 bases in the middle. CDR3 size: 17 residues. In germline, CDR1 is MGHRA, CDR2 YSYEKL. The CDR3 DNA sequence: TGCGCCAGCAGCCAAGTGGGCACCGGACACCGACAAGAGACCCAGTACTTC. Translation: CASSQVGTGHRQETQYF.

CDR3 region: CASSPGGQRNEQFF. CDR3 nucleotide sequence: TGTGCCAGCAGCCCGGGGGGGCAGCGGAATGAGCAGTTCTTC. The rearrangement links TRBV11-3 to TRBJ2-1; TRBD2 matches at 8 bases. Germline lookup yields CDR1 SGHNT and CDR2 YENEEA. The length of the CDR3 is 14 residues. J lost 7 bases, V lost 5 bases, and 7 bases had no gene match.

This chain uses TRBV10-3 with TRBJ2-7; 10 bases are a match to TRBD1. The J call is uncertain, as TRBJ2-5 better fits the DNA end. The V gene's germline CDR1 is ENHRY and CDR2 SYGVKD. CDR3 length equals 18 residues. CDR3 coding DNA: TGTGCCATCAGTGATACGGTGAGGACAGGGGGAAGAGGAGAGACCCAGTACTTC. Translating it yields CAISDTVRTGGRGETQYF.

In this sample, this clonotype turned up a few times. The chain is built from TRBV6-1 and TRBJ1-2, with 7 bases fitting TRBD1. V trimming: 4 bases; J trimming: 4 bases; junction bases outside the gene matches: 15. The germline gives CDR1 MNHNS, CDR2 SASEGT. CDR3 size: 17 residues. CDR3 coding DNA: TGTGCCAGCAGTGCGACGGGGGGGGACAGTCAACCCTATGGCTACACCTTC. Translation: CASSATGGDSQPYGYTF.

With regard to this clonotype: This may be a read error: a much more frequent sequence differs by one nucleotide. This sequence joins TRBV5-6 and TRBJ2-5; D ambiguous. V lost 6 bases to trimming and J lost 11 bases, with 26 bases between them. This CDR3 has 15 residues. Germline V gives CDR1 SGHDT, CDR2 YYEEEE. CDR3 residues: CASTEFGSRYNEQYF. CDR3 in DNA: TGTGCCAGCACCGAATTCGGGTCCCGCTACAATGAGCAGTACTTC.

This clonotype was counted between two and nine times. The CDR3 reads CASSTTSGGPEYEQYF. CDR3 in DNA: TGTGCCAGCAGCACAACTAGCGGGGGTCCTGAATACGAGCAGTACTTC. This rearrangement joins TRBV9 to TRBJ2-7; 11 nucleotides line up with TRBD2. With 4 bases clipped from V and 4 bases from J, the junction kept 10 bases outside the gene matches. Germline CDR1 and CDR2: SGDLS and YYNGEE. The CDR3 is 16 amino acids.

V is TRBV20-1 and J is TRBJ2-7, with TRBD2 identical over 9 bases. CDR3 length: 15 amino acids. Germline V gene lookup returns CDR1 DFQATT and CDR2 SNEGSKA (reference sequence). The trim removed 3 bases at V and 12 bases at J, leaving 18 bases unmatched. CDR3 in amino acids: CSASTIGDFPSGTYF. In DNA, the CDR3 is TGCAGTGCTAGTACGATTGGGGATTTCCCTAGCGGGACGTACTTC.

V and J are TRBV7-2 and TRBJ2-4; D call uncertain. The V gene lost 8 bases and the J gene lost 3 bases, with 8 bases spanning the gap. In germline, CDR1 is SGHTA, CDR2 FQGNSA. There are 12 residues in the CDR3. The CDR3 here is CASGVFKNIQYF. The DNA for the CDR3 is TGTGCCAGCGGGGTTTTCAAAAACATTCAGTACTTC.

This clonotype appeared a few times. V and J are TRBV29-1 and TRBJ2-1; D unresolved. V was trimmed by 3 bases and J by 0 bases, leaving 15 bases between them. From germline, CDR1 is SQVTM and CDR2 ANQGSEA. This CDR3 contains 16 residues. The CDR3 is CSVDWKAPSSYNEQFF. The CDR3 nucleotides read TGCAGCGTTGATTGGAAAGCGCCTAGCTCCTACAATGAGCAGTTCTTC.

This sequence joins TRBV15 and TRBJ2-5; 8 bases match TRBD2. V trimming: 2 bases; J trimming: 3 bases; junction bases outside the gene matches: 5. In germline, CDR1 is LNHNV, CDR2 YYDKDF (reference sequence). The CDR3 has 15 residues. CDR3 loop: CATSRLAGGEETQYF. The CDR3, as DNA: TGTGCCACCAGCAGACTAGCGGGTGGAGAAGAGACCCAGTACTTC.

The rearrangement uses TRBV5-1 and TRBJ1-1; unclear D gene. CDR1 is SGHRS and CDR2 is YFSETQ in the germline V gene. The CDR3 covers 14 residues. V was clipped by 3 bases and J by 0 bases, with 9 bases between them. CDR3 coding DNA: TGCGCCAGCAGCTGGTCAGACATGAACACTGAAGCTTTCTTT. The encoded protein is CASSWSDMNTEAFF.

The chain employs TRBV7-9 and TRBJ2-3; D unresolved. Germline V gene data show CDR1 as SEHNR and CDR2 as FQNEAQ (reference sequence). The V and J ends lost 1 base and 6 bases respectively, with 14 bases between them. CDR3 length: 15 residues. CDR3 protein: CASSLERVASDTQYF. CDR3 sequence (DNA): TGTGCCAGCAGCTTAGAACGGGTAGCTTCGGATACGCAGTATTTT.

The genes are TRBV29-1 and TRBJ2-3, with D perhaps matching TRBD2 (6 bases). CDR1 and CDR2 from the germline V gene are SQVTM and ANQGSEA. V was clipped by 3 bases and J by 0 bases, with 10 bases between them. This CDR3 contains 14 residues. CDR3 amino acids: CSVDRGVSTDTQYF. The CDR3 nucleotides are TGCAGCGTTGACCGCGGGGTTAGCACAGATACGCAGTATTTT.